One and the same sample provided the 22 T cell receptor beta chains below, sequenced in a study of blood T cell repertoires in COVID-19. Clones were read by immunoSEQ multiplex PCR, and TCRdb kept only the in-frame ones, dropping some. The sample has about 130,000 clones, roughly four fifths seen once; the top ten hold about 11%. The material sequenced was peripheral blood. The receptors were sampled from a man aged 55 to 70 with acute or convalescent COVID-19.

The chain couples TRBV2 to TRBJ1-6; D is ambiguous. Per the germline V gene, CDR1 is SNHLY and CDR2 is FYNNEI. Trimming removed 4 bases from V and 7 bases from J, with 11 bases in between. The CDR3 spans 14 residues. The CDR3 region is CASSAGSGNSPLHF. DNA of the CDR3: TGTGCCAGCAGTGCGGGGTCGGGGAATTCACCCCTCCACTTT.

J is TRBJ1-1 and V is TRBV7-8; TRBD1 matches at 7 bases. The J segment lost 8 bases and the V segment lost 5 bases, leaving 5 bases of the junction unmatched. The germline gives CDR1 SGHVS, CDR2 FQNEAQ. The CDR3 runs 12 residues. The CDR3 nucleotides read TGTGCCAGCAGCCCGGACAGGAGAGAAGCTTTCTTT. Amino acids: CASSPDRREAFF.

The CDR3 DNA is TGTGCCAGCAGTTACCCTCGACTCGGAGCGGGGAGCGAGCAGTACTTC. This encodes CASSYPRLGAGSEQYF. The rearrangement joins TRBV6-5 to TRBJ2-7, with TRBD2 matching 7 bases. CDR1 is MNHEY, CDR2 SVGAGI, per germline. The CDR3 is 16 amino acids. Trimming cost V 2 bases and J 6 bases; bases outside gene matches: 13.

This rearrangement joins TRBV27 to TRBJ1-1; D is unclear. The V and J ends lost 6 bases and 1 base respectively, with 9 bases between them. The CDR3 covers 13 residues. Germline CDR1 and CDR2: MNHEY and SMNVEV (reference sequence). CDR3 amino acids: CASRSPQNTEAFF. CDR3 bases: TGTGCCAGCAGATCCCCCCAGAACACTGAAGCTTTCTTT.

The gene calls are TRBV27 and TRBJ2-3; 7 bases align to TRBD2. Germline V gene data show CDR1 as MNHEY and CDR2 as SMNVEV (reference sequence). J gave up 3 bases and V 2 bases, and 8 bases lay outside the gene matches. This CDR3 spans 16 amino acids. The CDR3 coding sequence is TGTGCCAGCAGTTTACGGCGCGGGAGTAGAACAGATACGCAGTATTTT. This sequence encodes CASSLRRGSRTDTQYF.

The CDR3 loop is CASRAQGIGPQHF. The DNA of the CDR3 is TGTGCCAGCAGGGCACAGGGGATAGGGCCCCAGCATTTT. The chain combines TRBV2 with TRBJ1-5, with 7 bases aligning to TRBD1. Germline trimming cut 6 bases from V and 9 bases from J; bases unmatched to any gene: 8. In germline, CDR1 is SNHLY, CDR2 FYNNEI. There are 13 residues in the CDR3. The whole variable domain, remainder taken from reference TRBV2 and TRBJ1-5, is EPEVTQTPSHQVTQMGQEVILRCVPISNHLYFYWYRQILGQKVEFLVSFYNNEISEKSEIFDDQFSVERPDGSNFTLKIRSTKLEDSAMYFCASRAQGIGPQHFGDGTRLSIL.

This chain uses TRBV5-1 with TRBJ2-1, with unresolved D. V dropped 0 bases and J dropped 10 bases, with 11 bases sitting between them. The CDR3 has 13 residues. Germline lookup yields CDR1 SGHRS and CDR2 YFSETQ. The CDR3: CASSLGLRSEQFF. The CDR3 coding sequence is TGCGCCAGCAGCTTGGGACTCAGATCGGAGCAGTTCTTC.

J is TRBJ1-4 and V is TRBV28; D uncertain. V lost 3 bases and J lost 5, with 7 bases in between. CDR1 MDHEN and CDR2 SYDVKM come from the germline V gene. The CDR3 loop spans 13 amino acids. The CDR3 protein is CASSLRRNEKLFF. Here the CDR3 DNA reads TGTGCCAGCAGTTTGAGGCGGAATGAAAAACTGTTTTTT.

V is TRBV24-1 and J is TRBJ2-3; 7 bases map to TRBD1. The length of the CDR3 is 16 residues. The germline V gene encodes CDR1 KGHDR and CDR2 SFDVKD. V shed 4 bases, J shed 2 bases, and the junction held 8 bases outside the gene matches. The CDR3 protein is CATSDDRAATTDTQYF. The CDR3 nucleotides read TGTGCCACCAGTGACGACAGGGCGGCCACCACAGATACGCAGTATTTT.

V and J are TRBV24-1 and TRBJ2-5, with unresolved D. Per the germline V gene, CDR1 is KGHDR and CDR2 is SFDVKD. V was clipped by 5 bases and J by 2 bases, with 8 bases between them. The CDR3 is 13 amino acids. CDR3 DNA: TGTGCCACCAGTGCCCCGGGTCAAGAGACCCAGTACTTC. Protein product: CATSAPGQETQYF.

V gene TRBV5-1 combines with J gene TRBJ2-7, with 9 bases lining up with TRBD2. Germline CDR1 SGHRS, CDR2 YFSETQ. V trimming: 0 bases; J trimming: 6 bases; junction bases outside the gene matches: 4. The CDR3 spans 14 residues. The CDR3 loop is CASSLVAGVSEQYF. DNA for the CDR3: TGCGCCAGCAGCTTGGTAGCGGGAGTCTCCGAGCAGTACTTC. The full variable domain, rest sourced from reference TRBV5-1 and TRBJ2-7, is KAGVTQTPRYLIKTRGQQVTLSCSPISGHRSVSWYQQTPGQGLQFLFEYFSETQRNKGNFPGRFSGRQFSNSRSEMNVSTLELGDSALYLCASSLVAGVSEQYFGPGTRLTVT.

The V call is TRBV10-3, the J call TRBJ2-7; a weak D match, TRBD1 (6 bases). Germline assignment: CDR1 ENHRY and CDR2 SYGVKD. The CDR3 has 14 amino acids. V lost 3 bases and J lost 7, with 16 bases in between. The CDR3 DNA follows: TGTGCCATCAGTGAACCCGGGACACAACGAGAGCAGTACTTC. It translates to CAISEPGTQREQYF.

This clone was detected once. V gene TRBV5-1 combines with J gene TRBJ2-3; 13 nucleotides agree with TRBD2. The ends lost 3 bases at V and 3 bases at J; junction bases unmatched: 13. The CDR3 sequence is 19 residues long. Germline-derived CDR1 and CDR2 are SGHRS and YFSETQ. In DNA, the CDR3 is TGCGCCAGCAGCTCCCAGACTAGCGGGAGGTCCCCTGCTACAGATACGCAGTATTTT. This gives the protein CASSSQTSGRSPATDTQYF.

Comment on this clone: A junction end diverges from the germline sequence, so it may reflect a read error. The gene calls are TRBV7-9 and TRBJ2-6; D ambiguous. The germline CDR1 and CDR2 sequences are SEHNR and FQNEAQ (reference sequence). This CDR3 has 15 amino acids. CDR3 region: CASILIEAGANVLTF. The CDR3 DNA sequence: TGTGCCAGCATCTTAATTGAAGCGGGGGCCAACGTCCTGACTTTC.

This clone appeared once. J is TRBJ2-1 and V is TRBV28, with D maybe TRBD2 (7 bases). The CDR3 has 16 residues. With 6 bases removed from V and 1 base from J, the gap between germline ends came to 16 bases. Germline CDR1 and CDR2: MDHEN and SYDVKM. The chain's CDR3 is CASSPGGGASYNEQFF. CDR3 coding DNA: TGTGCCAGCAGCCCTGGGGGGGGCGCGTCCTACAATGAGCAGTTCTTC. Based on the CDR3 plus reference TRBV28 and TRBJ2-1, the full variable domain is DVKVTQSSRYLVKRTGEKVFLECVQDMDHENMFWYRQDPGLGLRLIYFSYDVKMKEKGDIPEGYSVSREKKERFSLILESASTNQTSMYLCASSPGGGASYNEQFFGPGTRLTVL.

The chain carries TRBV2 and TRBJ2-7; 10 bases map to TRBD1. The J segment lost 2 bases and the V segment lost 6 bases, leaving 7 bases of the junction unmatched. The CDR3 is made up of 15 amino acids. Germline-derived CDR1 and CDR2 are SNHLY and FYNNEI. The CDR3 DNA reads TGTGCCAGCAGGGTCGGGACAGGGGAGACCTACGAGCAGTACTTC. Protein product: CASRVGTGETYEQYF.

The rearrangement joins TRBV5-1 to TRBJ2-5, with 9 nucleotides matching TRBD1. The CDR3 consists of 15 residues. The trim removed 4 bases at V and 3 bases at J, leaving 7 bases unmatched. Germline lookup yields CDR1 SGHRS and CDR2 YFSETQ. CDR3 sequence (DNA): TGCGCCAGCAGCGTCACAGGGGGCTTGGAAGAGACCCAGTACTTC. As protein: CASSVTGGLEETQYF.

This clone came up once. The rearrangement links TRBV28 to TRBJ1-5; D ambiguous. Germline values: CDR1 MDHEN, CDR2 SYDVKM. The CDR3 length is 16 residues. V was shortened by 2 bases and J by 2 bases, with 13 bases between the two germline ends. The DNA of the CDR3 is TGTGCCAGCAGTTTACAGAGCGGGGTTGGCAATCAGCCCCAGCATTTT. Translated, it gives CASSLQSGVGNQPQHF.

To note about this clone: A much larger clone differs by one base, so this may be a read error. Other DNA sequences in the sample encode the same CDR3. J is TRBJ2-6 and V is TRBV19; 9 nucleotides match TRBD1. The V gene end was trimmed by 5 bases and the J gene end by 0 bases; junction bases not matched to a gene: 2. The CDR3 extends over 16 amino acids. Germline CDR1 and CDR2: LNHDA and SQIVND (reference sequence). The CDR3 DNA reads TGTGCCAGTAGTCTGGACAGGGGCTCTGGGGCCAACGTCCTGACTTTC. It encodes CASSLDRGSGANVLTF.

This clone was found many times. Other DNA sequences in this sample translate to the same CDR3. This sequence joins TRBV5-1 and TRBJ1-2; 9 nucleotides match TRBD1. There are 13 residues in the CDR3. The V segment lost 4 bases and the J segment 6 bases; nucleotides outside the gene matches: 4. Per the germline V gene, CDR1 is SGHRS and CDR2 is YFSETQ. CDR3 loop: CASSLQGADGYTF. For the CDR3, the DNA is TGCGCCAGCAGCCTACAGGGGGCGGATGGCTACACCTTC.

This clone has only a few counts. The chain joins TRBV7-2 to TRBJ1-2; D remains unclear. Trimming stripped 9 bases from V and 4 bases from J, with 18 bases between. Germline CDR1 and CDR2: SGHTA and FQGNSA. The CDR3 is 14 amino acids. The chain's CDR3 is CARVRRKRTYGYTF. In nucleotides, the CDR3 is TGTGCCAGGGTGCGGAGGAAGAGAACCTATGGCTACACCTTC.

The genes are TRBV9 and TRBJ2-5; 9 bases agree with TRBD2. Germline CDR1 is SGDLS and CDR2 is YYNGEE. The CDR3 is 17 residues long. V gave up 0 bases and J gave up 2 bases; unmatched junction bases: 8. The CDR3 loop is CASSVGASGDLQETQYF. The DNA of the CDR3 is TGTGCCAGCAGCGTAGGGGCTAGCGGGGACTTACAAGAGACCCAGTACTTC. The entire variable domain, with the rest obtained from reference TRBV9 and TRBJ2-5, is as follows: DSGVTQTPKHLITATGQRVTLRCSPRSGDLSVYWYQQSLDQGLQFLIQYYNGEERAKGNILERFSAQQFPDLHSELNLSSLELGDSALYFCASSVGASGDLQETQYFGPGTRLLVL.